Listed here are 17 T cell receptor beta chains from one sample, sequenced in a study of blood T cell repertoires in COVID-19. Generated by immunoSEQ multiplex PCR, the TCRdb table keeps only in-frame clones and is missing some. This sample has 110,000 or so clones, with 86% found just once. The source material was peripheral blood. Receptors originate from a man aged 70-80 years who had recovered from COVID-19.

V usage is TRBV5-1 and J usage is TRBJ2-1, with 10 nucleotides matching TRBD2. Germline CDR1 is SGHRS and CDR2 is YFSETQ. This CDR3 spans 14 amino acids. V gave up 2 bases and J gave up 6 bases; unmatched junction bases: 2. Here the CDR3 reads CASSFTSGTNEQFF. CDR3 bases: TGCGCCAGCAGCTTCACTAGCGGGACCAATGAGCAGTTCTTC.

There are a few counts of this clone. This chain links TRBV28 with TRBJ2-2; 13 nucleotides align to TRBD2. The length of the CDR3 is 17 residues. V dropped 6 bases and J dropped 5; count of bases not matched to a gene: 9. The V gene's germline CDR1 is MDHEN and CDR2 SYDVKM. CDR3 protein: CASRQLAGGLRTGELFF. CDR3 DNA: TGTGCCAGCAGACAACTAGCGGGAGGGCTGAGAACCGGGGAGCTGTTTTTT.

The rearrangement joins TRBV7-2 to TRBJ2-1, with a tentative D call TRBD1 (5 bases). Per germline, CDR1 SGHTA and CDR2 FQGNSA. CDR3 length: 16 amino acids. Trimming left V 1 base short and J 4 bases short, with 14 bases between. The CDR3 sequence is CASSLGGTGSYNEQFF. The CDR3 nucleotides are TGTGCCAGCAGCTTAGGGGGCACAGGATCTTACAATGAGCAGTTCTTC.

This clone has a handful of counts. The gene calls are TRBV30 and TRBJ2-5; TRBD2 matches 9 bases. Germline V gene lookup returns CDR1 GTSNPN and CDR2 SVGIG (reference sequence). V lost 2 bases and J lost 6; bases outside the gene matches: 4. The CDR3 runs to 13 residues. Here the CDR3 DNA reads TGTGCCTGGAGTAAGACTAGCGGCCAGACCCAGTACTTC. This encodes CAWSKTSGQTQYF.

V is TRBV7-2 and J is TRBJ2-5; possible D gene TRBD2, 5 bases. With 1 base removed from V and 7 bases from J, the gap between germline ends came to 10 bases. The CDR3 has 13 residues. Germline lookup yields CDR1 SGHTA and CDR2 FQGNSA. CDR3 sequence: CASSLGGRGTQYF. Here the CDR3 DNA reads TGTGCCAGCAGCTTAGGAGGACGGGGGACCCAGTACTTC. Based on the CDR3 plus reference TRBV7-2 and TRBJ2-5, the full variable domain is GAGVSQSPSNKVTEKGKDVELRCDPISGHTALYWYRQSLGQGLEFLIYFQGNSAPDKSGLPSDRFSAERTGGSVSTLTIQRTQQEDSAVYLCASSLGGRGTQYFGPGTRLLVL.

The chain has TRBV3-1 (or the pseudogene TRBV3-2) and TRBJ2-1; D is undetermined. Germline V gene lookup returns CDR1 LGHDT and CDR2 YNNKEL (reference sequence). Trimming removed 1 base from V and 10 bases from J, with 11 bases in between. This CDR3 has 13 residues. CDR3 sequence: CASSQGADVEQFF. The CDR3 coding sequence is TGTGCCAGCAGCCAAGGGGCAGACGTCGAGCAGTTCTTC.

The chain carries TRBV10-3 and TRBJ2-1; 7 nucleotides line up with TRBD1. CDR1 and CDR2 (germline): ENHRY, SYGVKD. With V trimmed by 6 bases and J by 8 bases, 4 bases remained unmatched. The CDR3 has 12 amino acids. The CDR3 DNA reads as TGTGCCATCAGCTTTCAGGGGGATGAGCAGTTCTTC. It yields the protein CAISFQGDEQFF.

This clone was found a few times. The chain uses TRBV29-1 and TRBJ1-5, with TRBD1 matching 9 bases. After removal of 5 bases from V and 7 bases from J, the junction contained 3 bases not matched to a gene. Germline V gene data show CDR1 as SQVTM and CDR2 as ANQGSEA. This CDR3 region has 12 residues. The CDR3: CSVWTGDQPQHF. The CDR3 DNA follows: TGCAGCGTTTGGACAGGGGACCAGCCCCAGCATTTT.

The chain links TRBV7-2 to TRBJ2-1, with D hard to call. V was clipped by 3 bases and J by 6 bases, with 6 bases between them. The CDR3 extends over 12 amino acids. CDR1 and CDR2 (germline): SGHTA, FQGNSA. The CDR3 nucleotides read TGTGCCAGCAGCTTGGGCTCCAATGAGCAGTTCTTC. Translation: CASSLGSNEQFF. The full variable domain, its missing parts supplied by reference TRBV7-2 and TRBJ2-1, is GAGVSQSPSNKVTEKGKDVELRCDPISGHTALYWYRQSLGQGLEFLIYFQGNSAPDKSGLPSDRFSAERTGGSVSTLTIQRTQQEDSAVYLCASSLGSNEQFFGPGTRLTVL.

V and J are TRBV28 and TRBJ2-5; D is possibly TRBD2 (6 bases). CDR1 is MDHEN and CDR2 is SYDVKM in the germline V gene. The ends were cut back, 3 bases at V and 7 bases at J, with 24 bases in the middle. This CDR3 comprises 17 residues. CDR3 nucleotides: TGTGCCAGCAGTTTCCCCCCGGGGCGACTAGGGCGGGGGACCCAGTACTTC. Translation gives CASSFPPGRLGRGTQYF.

The chain links TRBV5-1 to TRBJ2-3; 10 bases match TRBD2. Germline-derived CDR1 and CDR2 are SGHRS and YFSETQ. The CDR3 totals 14 residues. Germline trimming cut 3 bases from V and 4 bases from J; bases unmatched to any gene: 2. CDR3 protein: CASSSTSGSDTQYF. In DNA, the CDR3 is TGCGCCAGCAGCTCGACTAGCGGGTCAGATACGCAGTATTTT.

This clone was counted only a few times. This chain joins TRBV10-3 and TRBJ2-2, with D maybe TRBD1 (6 bases). This CDR3 spans 14 amino acids. Trimming shortened V by 6 bases and J by 1 base, and 9 bases separated the two germline ends. Germline V gene lookup returns CDR1 ENHRY and CDR2 SYGVKD. CDR3 in DNA: TGTGCCATCAGGCCGGGACAGAACACCGGGGAGCTGTTTTTT. Encoded protein: CAIRPGQNTGELFF.

The chain carries TRBV5-4 and TRBJ2-5, with D uncertain. With 4 bases removed from V and 0 bases from J, the gap between germline ends came to 7 bases. The CDR3 is 13 residues long. CDR1 is SGHNT and CDR2 is YYREEE in the germline V gene (reference sequence). The CDR3, as DNA: TGTGCCAGCAGCCCGGTTGACCAAGAGACCCAGTACTTC. Its protein product is CASSPVDQETQYF. The full variable domain, completed using reference TRBV5-4 and TRBJ2-5, is ETGVTQSPTHLIKTRGQQVTLRCSSQSGHNTVSWYQQALGQGPQFIFQYYREEENGRGNFPPRFSGLQFPNYSSELNVNALELDDSALYLCASSPVDQETQYFGPGTRLLVL.

This chain links TRBV28 with TRBJ1-1; 10 bases line up with TRBD1. Germline V gene lookup returns CDR1 MDHEN and CDR2 SYDVKM. The V gene end was trimmed by 4 bases and the J gene end by 2 bases; junction bases not matched to a gene: 7. This CDR3 region has 16 residues. CDR3 protein: CASSSRDRGVNTEAFF. CDR3 nucleotide sequence: TGTGCCAGCAGTTCGAGGGACAGGGGAGTAAACACTGAAGCTTTCTTT.

The V and J genes are TRBV5-1 and TRBJ2-1; D is undetermined. The V gene lost 0 bases and the J gene lost 2 bases, with 9 bases spanning the gap. CDR3 length: 15 residues. Germline V CDR1 and CDR2: SGHRS, YFSETQ. Here the CDR3 DNA reads TGCGCCAGCAGCTTGGTGGGTCTAGCCTACAATGAGCAGTTCTTC. Protein sequence: CASSLVGLAYNEQFF.

The V and J genes are TRBV21-1 and TRBJ2-7; no DNA check was done on the table's D call, TRBD1. TRBV21-1 is deemed a pseudogene. This CDR3 is built from 16 residues. This CDR3 is CASSTAPGHESYEQYF. The DNA for the CDR3 is TGTGCCAGCAGCACAGCGCCGGGACACGAGAGCTACGAGCAGTACTTC.

The chain uses TRBV3-1 (or the pseudogene TRBV3-2) and TRBJ2-7; D is possibly TRBD2 (5 bases). Germline V CDR1 and CDR2: LGHDT, YNNKEL (reference sequence). The CDR3 spans 14 residues. Trimming cost V 4 bases and J 4 bases, with 14 bases left between them. The CDR3 region is CASSLDGLGYEQYF. The CDR3 DNA reads TGTGCCAGCAGCCTGGACGGACTTGGGTACGAGCAGTACTTC.